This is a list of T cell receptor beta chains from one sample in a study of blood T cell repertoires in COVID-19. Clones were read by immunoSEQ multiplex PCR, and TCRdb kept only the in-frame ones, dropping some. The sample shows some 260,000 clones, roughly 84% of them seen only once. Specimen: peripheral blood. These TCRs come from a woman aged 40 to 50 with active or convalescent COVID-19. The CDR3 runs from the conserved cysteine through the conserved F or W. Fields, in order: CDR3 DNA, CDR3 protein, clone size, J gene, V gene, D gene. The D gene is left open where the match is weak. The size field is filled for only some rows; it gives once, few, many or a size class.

TGCGCCAGCAGCTCAAAGCCTGATTCCGGGACAGGGGGCGGCGGCTACACCTTC	CASSSKPDSGTGGGGYTF	NA	TRBJ1-2	TRBV5-1	TRBD1
TGTGCCAGCAGCCCCCGTCTGAACACTGAAGCTTTCTTT	CASSPRLNTEAFF	NA	TRBJ1-1	TRBV3-1/TRBV3-2	NA
TGTGCCAGCAGTTTACGAGGCTATGGCTATGGCTACACCTTC	CASSLRGYGYGYTF	NA	TRBJ1-2	TRBV28	NA
TGTGCCAGCAGCTCTCCCACGGGATACACTGAAGCTTTCTTT	CASSSPTGYTEAFF	NA	TRBJ1-1	TRBV4-2	NA
TGTGCCAGCAGCTGGGACAGGGGGCGTGAGACCCAGTACTTC	CASSWDRGRETQYF	NA	TRBJ2-5	TRBV7-2	TRBD1
TGCGCCAGCAGCCAGGTCCAGGGGAGTTATAATTCACCCCTCCACTTT	CASSQVQGSYNSPLHF	NA	TRBJ1-6	TRBV4-1	NA
TGTGCCAGCAGTGTAAGACAATTGAACACTGAAGCTTTCTTT	CASSVRQLNTEAFF	NA	TRBJ1-1	TRBV2	NA
TGTGCCACGTGGACAGGGAAGGGCACCGGGGAGCTGTTTTTT	CATWTGKGTGELFF	NA	TRBJ2-2	TRBV10-3	TRBD1
TGTGCCAGCAGGTTGGGACAGGGGGCAGTGAACACTGAAGCTTTCTTT	CASRLGQGAVNTEAFF	many	TRBJ1-1	TRBV28	TRBD1
TGTGCCAGCAGTTCGCCAGGGAATAATGAAAAACTGTTTTTT	CASSSPGNNEKLFF	NA	TRBJ1-4	TRBV28	NA
TGTGCCAGCAGCACAGCGGGGGCCCCCCAAGAGACCCAGTACTTC	CASSTAGAPQETQYF	NA	TRBJ2-5	TRBV7-3	TRBD2
TGTGCCAGCAGCTTAAACCGGGTGGTAGACTTAGCCCGCGAGCAGTACTTC	CASSLNRVVDLAREQYF	NA	TRBJ2-7	TRBV7-9	NA
TGTGCCAGCAGCTTGGGCGGGTTTGAAAAACTGTTTTTT	CASSLGGFEKLFF	NA	TRBJ1-4	TRBV5-5	NA
TGCAGCGCCGGGGGACAGGGCGACAATGAGCAGTTCTTC	CSAGGQGDNEQFF	NA	TRBJ2-1	TRBV29-1	TRBD1
TGTGCCAGCAGCCAGCACCGGGGGGACACTGAAGCTTTCTTT	CASSQHRGDTEAFF	NA	TRBJ1-1	TRBV3-1/TRBV3-2	NA
TGTGCCAGCAGCCCCCTATGGGACAGGGCCTCTGAAGCTTTCTTT	CASSPLWDRASEAFF	NA	TRBJ1-1	TRBV7-2	TRBD1
TGTGCCAGCAGCTTTTCGGGGAGTGGCTACACCTTC	CASSFSGSGYTF	NA	TRBJ1-2	TRBV11-2	NA